This passage covers 18 T cell receptor beta chains from one sample sequenced in a study of T cells in Graves' hyperthyroidism and ophthalmopathy. RNA transcripts served as the template for amplifying TCR beta CDR3 regions. When the TCR CDR3 underwent first-round RT-PCR, the HTBI primer set was used. TCRdb passed the multiplex PCR reads through MiXCR, listing each CDR3 protein once. This sample has under 600,000 distinct CDR3 sequences, with approximately 16% found just once. The specimen sequenced was blood. Receptor source: a woman in her forties with Graves' ophthalmopathy.

This clonotype was counted many times. This chain joins TRBV20-1 and TRBJ2-3; either TRBD1 or TRBD2 may fit D (6 bases each). Germline CDR1 DFQATT, CDR2 SNEGSKA (reference sequence). V lost 5 bases to trimming and J lost 3 bases, with 24 bases between them. The CDR3 loop spans 17 amino acids. The CDR3: CSAAEVRGGGMTDTQYF. The CDR3 DNA sequence: TGCAGTGCTGCGGAGGTCAGGGGAGGCGGGATGACAGATACGCAGTATTTT.

This clonotype was counted between two and nine times. The V call is TRBV28, the J call TRBJ1-6; D is unclear. This CDR3 spans 16 amino acids. The ends were cut back, 5 bases at V and 7 bases at J, with 18 bases in the middle. The germline gives CDR1 MDHEN, CDR2 SYDVKM. CDR3 bases: TGTGCCAGCAGTCTCAACCCAGGAACTGGGAATTCACCCCTCCACTTT. Amino acids: CASSLNPGTGNSPLHF.

This clonotype occurred many times. The chain joins TRBV20-1 to TRBJ1-2; D possibly corresponds to TRBD1 (5 bases). V dropped 6 bases and J dropped 0 bases, with 17 bases sitting between them. Germline CDR1 is DFQATT and CDR2 is SNEGSKA (reference sequence). The CDR3 length is 15 residues. The CDR3 loop is CSALIRQNTNYGYTF. The CDR3 nucleotides are TGCAGTGCACTGATTAGACAGAATACTAACTATGGCTACACCTTC.

This clonotype was detected ten times or more. This rearrangement joins TRBV3-1 to TRBJ2-3; D not resolved. V lost 3 bases and J lost 4, with 14 bases in between. The CDR3 consists of 15 residues. Germline V gene data show CDR1 as LGHDT and CDR2 as YNNKEL (reference sequence). Here the CDR3 DNA reads TGTGCCAGCAGCCAGGGGTCCGATGTCTCAGATACGCAGTATTTT. Protein sequence: CASSQGSDVSDTQYF.

The rearrangement joins TRBV5-1 to TRBJ2-1; D perhaps matches TRBD1 (6 bases). The V and J ends lost 4 bases and 11 bases respectively, with 19 bases between them. The CDR3 sequence is 14 residues long. Looked up from germline, CDR1 is SGHRS and CDR2 is YFSETQ. CDR3 bases: TGCGCCAGCAGCGCCCGGGACGGGGACACGCAGCAGTTCTTC. Its protein is CASSARDGDTQQFF.

The chain couples TRBV12-3 or TRBV12-4 to TRBJ2-5; 13 bases agree with TRBD2. CDR3 size: 17 residues. Trimming at V came to 7 bases and at J to 3 bases, leaving 11 bases not matched to a gene. CDR3 nucleotides: TGTGCCAGCACCCTGAAGTGGACTAGCGGGAGTGAAGAGACCCAGTACTTC. This translates into CASTLKWTSGSEETQYF.

V gene TRBV7-6 combines with J gene TRBJ2-3; 10 nucleotides agree with TRBD2. The CDR3 length is 17 residues. CDR1 is SGHVS and CDR2 is FNYEAQ in the germline V gene. Trimming took 1 base from V and 6 from J; bases not matched to a gene: 10. The CDR3 sequence is CASSLVAGGPLGDTQYF. In DNA, the CDR3 is TGTGCCAGCAGCTTAGTAGCGGGAGGCCCCCTGGGGGATACGCAGTATTTT. The whole variable domain, remainder taken from reference TRBV7-6 and TRBJ2-3, is GAGVSQSPRYKVTKRGQDVALRCDPISGHVSLYWYRQALGQGPEFLTYFNYEAQQDKSGLPNDRFSAERPEGSISTLTIQRTEQRDSAMYRCASSLVAGGPLGDTQYFGPGTRLTVL.

The rearrangement links TRBV12-3 or TRBV12-4 to TRBJ2-7, with D possibly being TRBD1 (5 bases). V was trimmed by 3 bases and J by 3 bases, leaving 12 bases between them. The CDR3 loop spans 14 amino acids. CDR3 sequence reads: CASSFRTLSYEQYF. CDR3 DNA sequence: TGTGCCAGCAGTTTTAGGACACTTAGCTACGAGCAGTACTTC.

There are a few counts of this clonotype. The chain recombines TRBV5-5 with TRBJ1-2, with D unclear. The ends were cut back, 0 bases at V and 2 bases at J, with 20 bases in the middle. Germline V gene sequence: CDR1 SGHKS, CDR2 YYEKEE (reference sequence). There are 18 residues in the CDR3. The CDR3: CASSLAANRSPTNYGYTF. DNA of the CDR3: TGTGCCAGCAGCTTGGCGGCGAACAGATCTCCTACGAACTATGGCTACACCTTC. The whole variable domain, filled in from reference TRBV5-5 and TRBJ1-2, reads DAGVTQSPTHLIKTRGQQVTLRCSPISGHKSVSWYQQVLGQGPQFIFQYYEKEERGRGNFPDRFSARQFPNYSSELNVNALLLGDSALYLCASSLAANRSPTNYGYTFGSGTRLTVV.

The CDR3 here is CASSYSPGQLNQPQHF. CDR3 nucleotides: TGTGCCAGCAGTTACTCACCCGGACAGCTCAATCAGCCCCAGCATTTT. The chain joins TRBV6-5 to TRBJ1-5; D might be TRBD1 (6 bases). Trimming cost V 0 bases and J 3 bases, with 12 bases left between them. The germline V gene has CDR1 MNHEY and CDR2 SVGAGI. CDR3 length equals 16 residues.

This clonotype was picked up many times. The chain is built from TRBV11-2 and TRBJ1-4; D might be TRBD1 (5 bases). With 5 bases removed from V and 4 bases from J, the gap between germline ends came to 17 bases. This CDR3 is built from 16 residues. Germline lookup yields CDR1 SGHAT and CDR2 FQNNGV. Here the CDR3 reads CASSPIKGPINEKLFF. CDR3 bases: TGTGCCAGCAGCCCGATAAAGGGGCCGATTAATGAAAAACTGTTTTTT.

In this sample, this clonotype turned up many times. The chain links TRBV11-2 to TRBJ1-3, with 9 bases that match TRBD1. The ends lost 4 bases at V and 2 bases at J; junction bases unmatched: 9. CDR1 SGHAT and CDR2 FQNNGV come from the germline V gene. The CDR3 loop spans 17 amino acids. The CDR3 protein is CASSSGTGRFTGNTIYF. For the CDR3, the DNA is TGTGCCAGCAGCTCCGGGACAGGGAGATTTACTGGAAACACCATATATTTT. Combining the CDR3 with reference TRBV11-2 and TRBJ1-3 gives the whole variable domain EAGVAQSPRYKIIEKRQSVAFWCNPISGHATLYWYQQILGQGPKLLIQFQNNGVVDDSQLPKDRFSAERLKGVDSTLKIQPAKLEDSAVYLCASSSGTGRFTGNTIYFGEGSWLTVV.

This clonotype was found a few times. The chain joins TRBV6-1 to TRBJ2-3; 8 positions match TRBD1. CDR3 size: 16 residues. Germline loops: CDR1 MNHNS, CDR2 SASEGT. Trimming cost V 6 bases and J 5 bases; bases outside gene matches: 13. The CDR3 DNA is TGTGCCAGCAGCGATAGTACAGGGGGGAAGGGAGATACGCAGTATTTT. Its protein product is CASSDSTGGKGDTQYF.

This clonotype was recorded once. The chain recombines TRBV4-1 with TRBJ2-7; 14 positions match TRBD2. Germline CDR1 is MGHRA and CDR2 is YSYEKL. This CDR3 spans 16 amino acids. V shed 1 base and J 4 bases; nucleotides not matched to a gene: 3. The CDR3 nucleotides read TGCGCCAGCAGCCAAGGGGGACTAGCGGGAGAATACGAGCAGTACTTC. It is translated as CASSQGGLAGEYEQYF.

This clonotype was detected ten times or more. The chain combines TRBV5-1 with TRBJ2-3; TRBD2 aligns across 11 bases. CDR1 is SGHRS, CDR2 YFSETQ, per germline. This CDR3 is built from 17 residues. The junction had 10 bases not matched to a gene; V was cut back by 3 bases and J by 4 bases. The CDR3 sequence is CASSSGPSGGQADTQYF. Written as DNA, the CDR3 is TGCGCCAGCAGCTCCGGACCTAGCGGGGGGCAAGCAGATACGCAGTATTTT.

DNA of the CDR3: TGTGCCAGCAGCCCCGGGACTTTGGGGGCCGAGCAGTACTTC. The encoded protein is CASSPGTLGAEQYF. The chain has TRBV7-6 and TRBJ2-7, with D perhaps being TRBD1 or TRBD2 (6 bases each). There are 14 residues in the CDR3. V was shortened by 5 bases and J by 6 bases, with 17 bases between the two germline ends. The germline gives CDR1 SGHVS, CDR2 FNYEAQ.

This clonotype was recorded a few times. The chain is built from TRBV4-1 and TRBJ2-3; 9 nucleotides align to TRBD1. CDR1 is MGHRA and CDR2 is YSYEKL in the germline V gene. This CDR3 is 16 amino acids long. V trimming: 1 base; J trimming: 3 bases; junction bases outside the gene matches: 5. The DNA for the CDR3 is TGCGCCAGCAGCCAAGTGGGGGACAGGGTGACAGATACGCAGTATTTT. Protein product: CASSQVGDRVTDTQYF.

Many counts were recorded for this clonotype. This chain connects TRBV20-1 to TRBJ1-2; possibly TRBD1 for D (5 bases). CDR3 length: 16 residues. Germline CDR1 and CDR2: DFQATT and SNEGSKA (reference sequence). Trimming cost V 4 bases and J 1 base, with 19 bases left between them. The CDR3 loop is CSATSRGAIDNYGYTF. In DNA form, the CDR3 reads TGCAGTGCTACCTCCCGAGGGGCGATAGATAACTATGGCTACACCTTC.